The 5 T cell receptor beta chains given below trace back to one sample, sequenced in a study of T cells in Graves' hyperthyroidism and ophthalmopathy. RNA transcripts gave rise to amplified TCR beta CDR3 regions. First-round RT-PCR of the TCR CDR3 relied on the HTBI primer set. Using its own MiXCR run on the multiplex PCR reads, TCRdb lists one record per CDR3 protein. The profile shows about 500,000 distinct CDR3 sequences, 16% of them singletons. Sample: blood. These receptors were obtained from a woman under 30 with Graves' hyperthyroidism.

This clonotype was counted at least ten times. The rearrangement uses TRBV6-1 and TRBJ1-1; unclear D gene. The ends were cut back, 11 bases at V and 7 bases at J, with 14 bases in the middle. The CDR3 has 11 amino acids. Germline assignment: CDR1 MNHNS and CDR2 SASEGT. CDR3 in amino acids: CACGLRNEAFF. DNA of the CDR3: TGTGCCTGCGGACTACGGAATGAAGCTTTCTTT.

This clonotype was found once. The gene calls are TRBV27 and TRBJ1-5; D is ambiguous. CDR1 and CDR2 (germline): MNHEY, SMNVEV (reference sequence). There are 15 residues in the CDR3. V was pared by 2 bases and J by 3 bases, with 11 bases between. The CDR3 spells CASSLEGQHNQPQHF. The DNA of the CDR3 is TGTGCCAGCAGTTTAGAAGGGCAGCACAATCAGCCCCAGCATTTT.

At least ten counts were recorded for this clonotype. This chain uses TRBV7-9 with TRBJ2-7, with 7 nucleotides matching TRBD1. The germline CDR1 and CDR2 sequences are SEHNR and FQNEAQ (reference sequence). V trimming: 5 bases; J trimming: 9 bases; junction bases outside the gene matches: 13. This CDR3 has 14 residues. CDR3 sequence reads: CASSRETGSLGQYF. CDR3 nucleotides: TGTGCCAGCAGCCGCGAGACAGGGTCGCTAGGGCAGTACTTC.

The sample holds one count of this clonotype. The V and J genes are TRBV19 and TRBJ2-5; tentatively, D is TRBD1 (6 bases). The CDR3 has 13 amino acids. V lost 3 bases and J lost 3, with 8 bases in between. Per the germline V gene, CDR1 is LNHDA and CDR2 is SQIVND (reference sequence). CDR3 nucleotide sequence: TGTGCCAGTAGTATGTACAGGGAAGAGACCCAGTACTTC. It codes for CASSMYREETQYF. The entire variable domain, with the rest obtained from reference TRBV19 and TRBJ2-5, is as follows: DGGITQSPKYLFRKEGQNVTLSCEQNLNHDAMYWYRQDPGQGLRLIYYSQIVNDFQKGDIAEGYSVSREKKESFPLTVTSAQKNPTAFYLCASSMYREETQYFGPGTRLLVL.

At least ten counts were recorded for this clonotype. The chain has TRBV7-9 and TRBJ2-1; 11 bases align to TRBD2. Trimming removed 4 bases from V and 5 bases from J; junction bases left unmatched: 10. The CDR3 runs to 17 residues. CDR1 is SEHNR, CDR2 FQNEAQ, per germline (reference sequence). The CDR3 spells CASSSTSGSPPNNEQFF. For the CDR3, the DNA is TGTGCCAGCAGCTCTACTAGCGGGAGCCCCCCTAACAATGAGCAGTTCTTC.